The clone carrying this T cell receptor (beta chain) was observed at least ten times. What it recognizes is unknown. In building TCR beta libraries, iRepertoire HTBI primers were used together with Arm-PCR of CDR3 regions. One entry per CDR3 protein results from TCRdb running MiXCR on the multiplex PCR reads. The top ten clones hold roughly a tenth of a sample with 450,000 to 700,000 distinct CDR3 sequences, roughly 14% of them seen once. This sample is part of a study of regulatory T cells in long-lasting Graves disease. Looking at the study overall: New Graves' disease cases had less than 3 months of antithyroid drugs. Study observations and caveats: The study found TRBV28, TRBJ1-2 and TRBJ2-5 favored in persistent disease.

Time point noted: newly diagnosed GD, antithyroid drugs for less than 3 months. Making the TCR library involved RNA that had been extracted from PBMCs. This CDR3 region has 14 residues. V gave up 4 bases and J gave up 5 bases; unmatched junction bases: 6. The germline V gene has CDR1 MNHNS and CDR2 SASEGT. These same records also appear under a second study, on T cells in Graves' hyperthyroidism and ophthalmopathy.

The sequences come from peripheral blood mononuclear cells (PBMCs), collected at new diagnosis, from a patient treated with antithyroid drugs. This clonotype was sampled from a man between 25 and 39 years old with Graves disease. J is TRBJ1-2 and V is TRBV6-1; 8 nucleotides line up with TRBD1. CDR3 bases: TGTGCCAGCAGTGCAGGGGGCTCATATTATGGCTACACCTTC. Translation: CASSAGGSYYGYTF.